This TCR beta chain was captured in a study of CD8 T cells in ankylosing spondylitis. Study-level findings and limits: Among TCR beta sequences, a motif of under ten highly homologous variants appeared characteristic of ankylosing spondylitis blood.

From germline, CDR1 is SQVTM and CDR2 ANQGSEA. V shed 7 bases and J shed 12 bases, with 17 bases lying between them. The CDR3 totals 11 residues. From the 5' RACE reads, TCRdb called clonotypes with MiXCR, one entry per CDR3 protein. The sample contains more than 300,000 distinct CDR3 sequences, 8% of which appear only once. Worth noting for this clonotype: Its antigen remains unidentified.

The sequence was obtained from a male donor with ankylosing spondylitis. The rearrangement joins TRBV29-1 to TRBJ2-3; weak D call: TRBD2 (6 bases). Sequencing input: blood, either unsorted or a sorted T cell fraction (not recorded which). CDR3 in amino acids: CSAESGDVQYF. CDR3 coding DNA: TGCAGCGCCGAGTCGGGAGACGTTCAGTATTTT.